The 10 T cell receptor beta chains below come from one sample, sequenced in a study of graft-versus-host responses after intestinal transplantation. Assay: immunoSEQ multiplex PCR; the TCRdb copy retains only in-frame clones and omits some. The data contain more than 80,000 clones, about 88% of them singletons. These receptors have no known antigen. Sequences were derived from unstimulated CD4+ T cells sorted from spleen or lymph node cells, sampled before transplant. The receptors shown here come from a human donor who was the organ donor for an intestinal transplant.

The CDR3 bases are TGCGCCAGCAGCTCTGGGCCGAGAGAGACCCAGTACTTC. Amino acids: CASSSGPRETQYF. The chain joins TRBV5-1 to TRBJ2-5, with D unresolved. Germline CDR1 SGHRS, CDR2 YFSETQ. Trimming pared 3 bases from V and 4 bases from J, leaving 10 bases between. This CDR3 contains 13 residues.

The chain combines TRBV7-2 with TRBJ2-2, with 7 bases matching TRBD2. This CDR3 is built from 12 residues. V shed 5 bases, J shed 7 bases, and the junction held 1 base outside the gene matches. Germline assignment: CDR1 SGHTA and CDR2 FQGNSA. CDR3 sequence: CASSRDYGELFF. The CDR3 bases are TGTGCCAGCAGCCGGGACTACGGGGAGCTGTTTTTT.

The chain has TRBV9 and TRBJ2-2, with a possible D match to TRBD1 (6 bases). The CDR3 runs to 16 residues. Germline CDR1 is SGDLS and CDR2 is YYNGEE. The V end was cut by 0 bases, the J end by 1 base, with 10 bases between. In nucleotides, the CDR3 is TGTGCCAGCAGCGTAGTGGGGGCCTTGAACACCGGGGAGCTGTTTTTT. This encodes CASSVVGALNTGELFF.

This clone was seen once. The genes are TRBV5-1 and TRBJ1-3; weak D call: TRBD1 (6 bases). V shed 0 bases and J shed 0 bases, with 13 bases lying between them. Germline V gene lookup returns CDR1 SGHRS and CDR2 YFSETQ. The CDR3 extends over 17 amino acids. The CDR3 loop is CASSLGAGVTSGNTIYF. CDR3 coding DNA: TGCGCCAGCAGCTTGGGGGCAGGGGTTACCTCTGGAAACACCATATATTTT.

The chain carries TRBV27 and TRBJ1-1; D is perhaps TRBD1 (5 bases). This CDR3 comprises 14 residues. Germline CDR1 MNHEY, CDR2 SMNVEV (reference sequence). The germline V and J ends were trimmed by 8 bases and 3 bases, with 16 bases remaining between them. CDR3 nucleotide sequence: TGTGCCAGCTCCGGGCTTCGGGGGGACACTGAAGCTTTCTTT. This translates into CASSGLRGDTEAFF.

The J gene is TRBJ1-6, the V gene TRBV2; D ambiguous. CDR1 and CDR2 (germline): SNHLY, FYNNEI. The CDR3 runs to 15 residues. The germline V and J ends were trimmed by 1 base and 3 bases, with 7 bases remaining between them. The CDR3 protein is CASSEDRFYNSPLHF. The CDR3 DNA reads TGTGCCAGCAGTGAAGACAGATTCTATAATTCACCCCTCCACTTT.

This sequence joins TRBV4-1 and TRBJ2-5; 12 positions agree with TRBD2. J was trimmed by 4 bases and V by 5 bases; bases with no gene match: 11. Germline V gene data show CDR1 as MGHRA and CDR2 as YSYEKL. The CDR3 has 17 amino acids. The CDR3 DNA reads TGCGCCAGCAGCGCTACCGGGACTAGCGGGTTTAGAGAGACCCAGTACTTC. Translated, it gives CASSATGTSGFRETQYF.

The CDR3 region has the DNA TGTGCCATTCCCCCTACAGGGGGTAACTATGGCTACACCTTC. Translation gives CAIPPTGGNYGYTF. The rearrangement links TRBV7-9 to TRBJ1-2; 8 bases align to TRBD1. V gave up 10 bases and J gave up 1 base; unmatched junction bases: 8. This CDR3 has 14 residues. Looked up from germline, CDR1 is SEHNR and CDR2 is FQNEAQ (reference sequence).

There are a few counts of this clone. V and J are TRBV6-6 and TRBJ2-1; D might be TRBD1 (5 bases). CDR1 is MNHNY, CDR2 SVGAGI, per germline (reference sequence). Trimming stripped 6 bases from V and 6 bases from J, with 18 bases between. The CDR3 extends over 15 amino acids. The CDR3 DNA reads TGTGCCAGCAGCACCAGGGCCGGTACGGGCAATGAGCAGTTCTTC. Translation gives CASSTRAGTGNEQFF.

The chain recombines TRBV9 with TRBJ2-5, with a weak D call TRBD2 (5 bases). This CDR3 has 16 residues. Germline values: CDR1 SGDLS, CDR2 YYNGEE. Trimming pared 3 bases from V and 5 bases from J, leaving 20 bases between. The CDR3, as DNA: TGTGCCAGCAGCGATTCCGCGGGCATAAAAGGGGAGACCCAGTACTTC. It codes for CASSDSAGIKGETQYF.